Each of the 31 T cell receptor beta chains below was sequenced from the same sample in a study of cytomegalovirus exposure and HLA in healthy donors. Both 60 Vbeta primers and 13 Jbeta primers went into the PCR. Only in-frame clones appear in the TCRdb table, and some are missing; sequencing was by immunoSEQ multiplex PCR. Of 150,000 to 200,000 clones detected, approximately 78% appear once; the ten largest clones hold 8.5%. The sequencing input was PBMCs. These receptors were collected from a male donor in good health and CMV-seropositive.

V gene TRBV30 combines with J gene TRBJ2-2; maybe TRBD2 (6 bases). This CDR3 contains 14 residues. Deletions cut 8 bases from V and 8 bases from J, with 21 bases between. Germline V gives CDR1 GTSNPN, CDR2 SVGIG (reference sequence). The CDR3 DNA is TGTGCCCTCCCGGGACTCACATTTGAAGGGGAGCTGTTTTTT. This codes for CALPGLTFEGELFF. Full variable domain (rest looked up from reference TRBV30 and TRBJ2-2): SQTIHQWPATLVQPVGSPLSLECTVEGTSNPNLYWYRQAAGRGLQLLFYSVGIGQISSEVPQNLSASRPQDRQFILSSKKLLLSDSGFYLCALPGLTFEGELFFGEGSRLTVL.

The rearrangement joins TRBV27 to TRBJ2-3, with D tentatively TRBD1 (7 bases). Trimming cost V 5 bases and J 4 bases, with 19 bases left between them. CDR1 is MNHEY, CDR2 SMNVEV, per germline (reference sequence). This CDR3 comprises 16 residues. The CDR3 sequence is CASSLDQGGVADTQYF. The CDR3 DNA is TGTGCCAGCAGTCTGGACCAGGGGGGAGTGGCAGATACGCAGTATTTT.

This rearrangement joins TRBV5-8 to TRBJ1-5; 12 bases fit TRBD1. J was trimmed by 1 base and V by 1 base; bases with no gene match: 6. Germline V lookup: CDR1 SGHTS, CDR2 YDEGEE. The CDR3 has 18 residues. CDR3 sequence reads: CASSLFRDRGPSNQPQHF. CDR3 bases: TGTGCCAGCAGCTTGTTCCGGGACAGGGGGCCGAGCAATCAGCCCCAGCATTTT.

The chain is built from TRBV7-2 and TRBJ2-2; 9 bases are shared with TRBD2. CDR1 is SGHTA, CDR2 FQGNSA, per germline. There are 16 residues in the CDR3. V lost 2 bases and J lost 9; bases outside the gene matches: 10. The CDR3 nucleotides are TGTGCCAGCAGCTTAATCGGCGGGGGGGCCTTCCGGGAGCTGTTTTTT. Translation: CASSLIGGGAFRELFF.

This clone has more than one count but fewer than ten. CDR3 sequence (DNA): TGTGCCACCAGCAGAGGTGCTTACAGGGGGCTGGAAAATCAGCCCCAGCATTTT. This translates into CATSRGAYRGLENQPQHF. This chain connects TRBV15 to TRBJ1-5, with TRBD1 identical over 9 bases. Trimming at V came to 1 base and at J to 4 bases, leaving 11 bases not matched to a gene. Germline V lookup: CDR1 LNHNV, CDR2 YYDKDF (reference sequence). The CDR3 sequence is 18 residues long.

J is TRBJ2-4 and V is TRBV6-1; 9 bases match TRBD1. Germline V gene lookup returns CDR1 MNHNS and CDR2 SASEGT. The CDR3 loop spans 11 amino acids. The ends lost 4 bases at V and 13 bases at J; junction bases unmatched: 2. The CDR3: CASSGDREQYF. The DNA of the CDR3 is TGTGCCAGCAGTGGGGACAGGGAACAGTACTTC.

The chain joins TRBV30 to TRBJ2-5, with D tentatively TRBD2 (6 bases). Germline CDR1 and CDR2: GTSNPN and SVGIG (reference sequence). V was trimmed by 0 bases and J by 7 bases, leaving 12 bases between them. The CDR3 contains 13 residues. As DNA, the CDR3 is TGTGCCTGGAGTGTTCTGCAGGGAGGGACCCAGTACTTC. Its protein product is CAWSVLQGGTQYF.

This chain uses TRBV19 with TRBJ1-2; D is perhaps TRBD1 (6 bases). Germline assignment: CDR1 LNHDA and CDR2 SQIVND (reference sequence). Deletions cut 7 bases from V and 7 bases from J, with 22 bases between. The CDR3 has 15 residues. CDR3 coding DNA: TGTGCCAGTACTCTCAAGGAAGCAGGGGCGCTTGGCTACACCTTC. Translating gives CASTLKEAGALGYTF.

This clone was counted a few times. The genes are TRBV7-2 and TRBJ1-5, with a possible D match to TRBD1 (5 bases). Trimming stripped 3 bases from V and 6 bases from J, with 12 bases between. Looked up from germline, CDR1 is SGHTA and CDR2 is FQGNSA. This CDR3 has 14 residues. Here the CDR3 DNA reads TGTGCCAGCAGCTTTCAGGGATTGGGTCAGCCCCAGCATTTT. As protein: CASSFQGLGQPQHF.

The J gene is TRBJ2-7, the V gene TRBV9; D gene uncertain. Germline CDR1 and CDR2: SGDLS and YYNGEE. This CDR3 comprises 14 residues. The V end was cut by 0 bases, the J end by 2 bases, with 9 bases between. CDR3 protein: CASSVVAQTYEQYF. CDR3 sequence (DNA): TGTGCCAGCAGCGTAGTTGCCCAGACCTACGAGCAGTACTTC. Complete variable domain (other parts from reference TRBV9 and TRBJ2-7): DSGVTQTPKHLITATGQRVTLRCSPRSGDLSVYWYQQSLDQGLQFLIQYYNGEERAKGNILERFSAQQFPDLHSELNLSSLELGDSALYFCASSVVAQTYEQYFGPGTRLTVT.

The chain's CDR3 is CASSQDIYEQYF. For the CDR3, the DNA is TGTGCCAGCAGTCAGGATATCTACGAGCAGTACTTC. The V gene is TRBV6-1, the J gene TRBJ2-7; D gene unclear. V lost 5 bases to trimming and J lost 3 bases, with 8 bases between them. Germline V gene lookup returns CDR1 MNHNS and CDR2 SASEGT. CDR3 length: 12 residues.

The genes are TRBV21-1 and TRBJ2-7; TRBD1 is the table's D call and was not checked against the DNA. TRBV21-1 is listed as a pseudogene. CDR3 length equals 18 residues. The CDR3 here is CASSKGAPGTGARYEQYF. DNA for the CDR3: TGTGCCAGCAGCAAAGGGGCCCCCGGGACAGGGGCTCGATACGAGCAGTACTTC.

This clone was counted once. The chain combines TRBV7-2 with TRBJ1-2, with D possibly TRBD1 on 5 matching bases. The CDR3 loop spans 16 amino acids. The V gene lost 4 bases and the J gene lost 8 bases, with 23 bases spanning the gap. Per germline, CDR1 SGHTA and CDR2 FQGNSA. CDR3 sequence reads: CASSSGGVSPEGGYTF. Written as DNA, the CDR3 is TGTGCCAGCAGCTCCGGGGGGGTCTCTCCTGAGGGAGGCTACACCTTC.

The gene calls are TRBV7-8 and TRBJ2-7, with 7 bases aligning to TRBD1. CDR3 length: 15 amino acids. In germline, CDR1 is SGHVS, CDR2 FQNEAQ. V was clipped by 5 bases and J by 4 bases; unmatched bases: 11. The CDR3 DNA reads as TGTGCCAGCAGCAAAGACAGGGTACAAGTTTACGAGCAGTACTTC. Translating gives CASSKDRVQVYEQYF.

The chain links TRBV19 to TRBJ2-1; D is perhaps TRBD2 (5 bases). CDR1 is LNHDA and CDR2 is SQIVND in the germline V gene (reference sequence). Trimming removed 7 bases at V and 4 bases at J, with 14 bases between. The CDR3 has 14 amino acids. CDR3: CASTVSGLYNEQFF. The CDR3, as DNA: TGTGCCAGTACTGTCAGCGGACTTTACAATGAGCAGTTCTTC.

The V and J genes are TRBV4-3 and TRBJ1-3; no firm D call. The CDR3 loop spans 14 amino acids. The V gene's germline CDR1 is LGHNA and CDR2 YSLEER. Deletions cut 4 bases from V and 0 bases from J, with 7 bases between. The CDR3 sequence: CASSLHNSGNTIYF. The CDR3 DNA follows: TGCGCCAGCAGCCTACATAACTCTGGAAACACCATATATTTT.

There are a few counts of this clone. The chain combines TRBV19 with TRBJ1-1, with 7 bases that match TRBD1. With V trimmed by 7 bases and J by 2 bases, 7 bases remained unmatched. CDR3 length: 14 residues. The germline V gene encodes CDR1 LNHDA and CDR2 SQIVND (reference sequence). In nucleotides, the CDR3 is TGTGCCAGTACCATACAGGGGAGTAACACTGAAGCTTTCTTT. This sequence encodes CASTIQGSNTEAFF.

This chain uses TRBV2 with TRBJ2-1, with unresolved D. Deletions cut 1 base from V and 10 bases from J, with 17 bases between. Germline CDR1 reads SNHLY; CDR2 reads FYNNEI. The CDR3 covers 15 residues. CDR3 DNA: TGTGCCAGCAGTGAAGGAAGCAGGAATCGCCGCGAGCAGTTCTTC. This codes for CASSEGSRNRREQFF.

This chain connects TRBV10-3 to TRBJ2-7; 7 nucleotides line up with TRBD1. CDR3 length: 14 residues. The germline V gene encodes CDR1 ENHRY and CDR2 SYGVKD. Trimming cost V 6 bases and J 4 bases; bases outside gene matches: 9. CDR3 sequence reads: CAIRPTGTGYEQYF. CDR3 sequence (DNA): TGTGCCATCAGGCCGACAGGGACCGGGTACGAGCAGTACTTC.

This chain connects TRBV7-2 to TRBJ2-7; D is possibly TRBD1 (5 bases). CDR1 and CDR2 (germline): SGHTA, FQGNSA. CDR3 size: 15 residues. The germline V and J ends were trimmed by 5 bases and 4 bases, with 18 bases remaining between them. CDR3 coding DNA: TGTGCCAGCAGCCCACGTCCAGGGTCGGAGTACGAGCAGTACTTC. Its protein product is CASSPRPGSEYEQYF. The full variable domain, with the rest looked up from reference TRBV7-2 and TRBJ2-7, is GAGVSQSPSNKVTEKGKDVELRCDPISGHTALYWYRQSLGQGLEFLIYFQGNSAPDKSGLPSDRFSAERTGGSVSTLTIQRTQQEDSAVYLCASSPRPGSEYEQYFGPGTRLTVT.

J is TRBJ2-2 and V is TRBV28, with D maybe TRBD1 (5 bases). The CDR3 runs 14 residues. The ends were cut back, 6 bases at V and 1 base at J, with 9 bases in the middle. Germline V gives CDR1 MDHEN, CDR2 SYDVKM. DNA for the CDR3: TGTGCCAGCAGCCTGACAGTGAACACCGGGGAGCTGTTTTTT. This gives the protein CASSLTVNTGELFF.

This clone was found once. The rearrangement uses TRBV29-1 and TRBJ1-2; 7 bases match TRBD1. The CDR3 extends over 12 amino acids. CDR1 and CDR2 (germline): SQVTM, ANQGSEA. J gave up 4 bases and V 6 bases, and 5 bases lay outside the gene matches. The CDR3: CSVATGSYGYTF. The CDR3 bases are TGCAGCGTGGCGACAGGGAGCTATGGCTACACCTTC.

The chain employs TRBV5-5 and TRBJ2-2; 7 bases are shared with TRBD1. CDR3 length equals 17 residues. The V segment lost 0 bases and the J segment 2 bases; nucleotides outside the gene matches: 7. The germline V gene has CDR1 SGHKS and CDR2 YYEKEE (reference sequence). The CDR3 spells CASSLEVGTANTGELFF. For the CDR3, the DNA is TGTGCCAGCAGCTTGGAGGTCGGGACAGCTAACACCGGGGAGCTGTTTTTT.

This clone was detected a few times. The chain couples TRBV11-2 to TRBJ1-3; 7 positions match TRBD1. There are 13 residues in the CDR3. Germline trimming cut 5 bases from V and 7 bases from J; bases unmatched to any gene: 5. The germline V gene has CDR1 SGHAT and CDR2 FQNNGV. The CDR3 loop reads CASSVTGENTIYF. CDR3 sequence (DNA): TGTGCCAGCAGCGTAACAGGGGAGAACACCATATATTTT.

This clone showed up just a few times. The gene calls are TRBV16 and TRBJ2-1; 7 positions match TRBD1. Germline CDR1 reads KGHSY; CDR2 reads FQNENV. This CDR3 has 16 residues. The J segment lost 0 bases and the V segment lost 6 bases, leaving 8 bases of the junction unmatched. In nucleotides, the CDR3 is TGTGCCAGCAGTCCGGGACAGCCCTACTCCTACAATGAGCAGTTCTTC. It is translated as CASSPGQPYSYNEQFF.

The rearrangement joins TRBV5-1 to TRBJ2-6; 7 bases line up with TRBD2. J was trimmed by 0 bases and V by 3 bases; bases with no gene match: 3. CDR3 length equals 16 residues. The germline V gene encodes CDR1 SGHRS and CDR2 YFSETQ. For the CDR3, the DNA is TGCGCCAGCAGCTGGGGAGGGAACTCTGGGGCCAACGTCCTGACTTTC. Its protein product is CASSWGGNSGANVLTF.

This chain joins TRBV10-1 and TRBJ2-7; 8 bases agree with TRBD2. J lost 1 base, V lost 0 bases, and 5 bases had no gene match. The CDR3 is 16 residues long. Per germline, CDR1 WNHNN and CDR2 SYGVQD (reference sequence). The CDR3 DNA is TGCGCCAGCAGTGAGTCCGCGGGGGGCTATTCCTACGAGCAGTACTTC. This encodes CASSESAGGYSYEQYF.

J is TRBJ2-2 and V is TRBV7-2; no definite D call. The V end was cut by 5 bases, the J end by 2 bases, with 15 bases between. Germline V gives CDR1 SGHTA, CDR2 FQGNSA. This CDR3 region has 16 residues. CDR3 bases: TGTGCCAGCAGCCCCGACTGGAGAGTCAACACCGGGGAGCTGTTTTTT. Translated: CASSPDWRVNTGELFF.

The table lists this clone with a count of one. The rearrangement links TRBV5-4 to TRBJ2-1; 8 bases match TRBD2. The CDR3 consists of 15 residues. With 3 bases clipped from V and 5 bases from J, the junction kept 7 bases outside the gene matches. CDR1 is SGHNT and CDR2 is YYREEE in the germline V gene (reference sequence). The CDR3 loop is CASSWGAGGNNEQFF. Here the CDR3 DNA reads TGTGCCAGCAGCTGGGGGGCGGGGGGTAACAATGAGCAGTTCTTC.

This clone was detected a few times. The chain is built from TRBV18 and TRBJ1-1, with D possibly matching TRBD1 (6 bases). Germline V CDR1 and CDR2: KGHSH, LQKENI. The CDR3 extends over 12 amino acids. The V end was cut by 2 bases, the J end by 8 bases, with 9 bases between. DNA for the CDR3: TGTGCCAGCTCACCAGACAGGTACGAAGCTTTCTTT. Its translation is CASSPDRYEAFF.

The chain is built from TRBV19 and TRBJ2-5, with TRBD2 identical over 14 bases. The V gene's germline CDR1 is LNHDA and CDR2 SQIVND (reference sequence). This CDR3 comprises 15 residues. J lost 5 bases, V lost 4 bases, and 3 bases had no gene match. CDR3 nucleotides: TGTGCCAGTAGTACGGGACTAGCGGGAGTTGAGACCCAGTACTTC. It translates to CASSTGLAGVETQYF.